The text below deals with one TCR beta chain. As yet, its antigen is unknown. Data came from immunoSEQ multiplex PCR; TCRdb stores just in-frame clones and leaves some out. The sample contains 2 million to 3 million clones, 85% to 95% of which appear only once. These data come from a study of shared clonotypes between healthy human individuals. Study-wide points: Around 5.3% of naive CD4 clonotypes were shared across four donors. Sampling used blood alone; tissue repertoires probably differ. A small donor pool kept down the genetic and exposure-history diversity that was represented.

Both subsets, CD45RA+ naive and CD45RA-negative memory, were split from the CD4+ cells. Sequencing was done on a sample of naive CD4+ T cells sorted from blood. This sample's subset: CD45RA+ positively selected. The receptor was isolated from a man in his late teens or twenties in good health.

Written as DNA, the CDR3 is TGTGCCAGCAGCTTCGGAATAGGTTACACTGAAGCTTTCTTT. Amino acid sequence: CASSFGIGYTEAFF. J is TRBJ1-1 and V is TRBV5-8; D gene unclear. The CDR3 totals 14 residues. Germline V gene lookup returns CDR1 SGHTS and CDR2 YDEGEE. V lost 2 bases, J lost 3 bases, and 11 bases lay in between.